This T cell receptor (beta chain) originates from a study of T-cell reconstitution after alpha-beta-depleted transplantation in children. General study points: Reportedly, roughly two months post-transplant, alpha-beta T cells arose from several hundred expanded graft clones. From surviving recipient T cells and thymic progenitors came the high day-60 TCRbeta diversity observed in some patients.

CDR1 and CDR2 (germline): LGHNA, YSLEER. The V and J ends lost 0 bases and 1 base respectively, with 21 bases between them. This CDR3 comprises 19 residues. This clonotype appeared many times. Its specificity is not known. The library targeted TCRbeta and was prepared with unique molecular identifiers. A single record per CDR3 protein comes from TCRdb applying MiXCR to the PCR reads. The repertoire holds 450,000 to 600,000 distinct CDR3 sequences, with about 10% as singletons. The V and J genes are TRBV4-3 and TRBJ1-2; possibly TRBD1 for D (6 bases). This sequence was found in a child aged 2 to 15 with inherited bone marrow failure, due to receive a stem cell transplant. The sample in question was PBMCs, obtained before TCRalphabeta/CD19-depleted stem cell transplant. The DNA for the CDR3 is TGCGCCAGCAGCCAAGATTGGGTCGTAGGGGGAATACTTAACTATGGCTACACCTTC. Protein product: CASSQDWVVGGILNYGYTF.